This paragraph covers one TCR beta chain sequence. It has no known antigen specificity. No much larger clone is present one base from it, and per-base qualities are unavailable. This sample is drawn from a study of T cells in localized non-small cell lung cancer (dated by TCRdb to 2020 to 2021). Notes on the research overall: Comparing tumors with uninvolved tumor-adjacent lungs, the study looked at the T cell repertoires of around 250 patients with early-stage NSCLC. The cohort comprised around 240 treatment-naïve NSCLC patients with resected, localized lung tumors. A mean age of about 66 years was recorded for the NSCLC patients, of whom under 150 were male and over 100 were female.

Study-wide conclusions, independent of this receptor: A median of 57 of the top 100 tumor clones were detected in paired uninvolved adjacent lung, and around 30 of these tumor clones were also found among the top 100 clones of the paired uninvolved adjacent lung. The highest T cell clonality was observed in uninvolved tumor-adjacent lung, where clonality exceeded that of tumor, suggesting that antigenic responses were more focused in uninvolved tumor-adjacent lung. Because multi-region sequencing of the tumors was not done, intratumor heterogeneity could not be ruled out. Longer overall survival was associated with higher T cell density in blood, whereas shorter survival was associated with higher clonality in adjacent lung. Because of the exploratory design, TCR variables were selected using unadjusted p-values without false-discovery rate correction.

Its CDR3 holds 14 amino acids, cysteine through phenylalanine. CDR3 DNA is the only sequence kept; it has 42 bases, read in frame from the first base. Taken from the germline V gene, the CDR1 and CDR2 loops are SGHVS and FQNEAQ. V loses 1 base, J loses 8 bases, and the germline ends lie 14 bases apart. At diagnosis, tumor, uninvolved tumor-adjacent lung and peripheral blood were collected and then preserved as a mix of FFPE and fresh-frozen material. Blood samples were analyzed as peripheral blood mononuclear cells for TCR repertoire profiling. TCR beta CDR3 regions were sequenced from DNA using the immunoSEQ Assay. The original pipeline was this. T cell density was computed as TCR beta template counts normalized to usable DNA estimated by amplifying housekeeping genes. The preseqR package was used to estimate richness by extrapolating to 400,000 templates for PBMC samples and to 120,000 templates for tissue samples. Clonality was defined as one minus Pielou's evenness. Tissue-enriched TCRs were identified through differential abundance testing performed on productive amino-acid clonotypes, with a minimum total count of 5 and an alpha of 0.1. The Jaccard Index and the Morisita Overlap Index were used to measure how much the repertoires overlapped between compartments. TCR beta CDR3s were clustered by GLIPH together with public tetramer-defined viral CDR3s, and at least three viral sequences plus V-gene enrichment were required for viral motifs. The source is immuneACCESS, and TCRdb retained only in-frame sequences with V and J called. Part of the clones is not carried over; for the studies checked, unresolved V genes explain less than half of this, and the remainder is unexplained. V, J and clone size derive from that table, while D and trimming were established from the DNA sequence. Recorded for this sample are 40,000 or so clones; about 76% of them occurred a single time. In total, the top ten clones hold 30% to 40% of the sample.

The V and J segments used are TRBV7-8 and TRBJ1-2; a confident D gene designation cannot be given. Sequences were derived from PBMCs, sampled before any cancer treatment. The source of this sequence is a woman aged 40-70 years with stage II squamous cell lung carcinoma. This receptor has the CDR3 CASSLEVLGLGYTF. The sequenced DNA is TGTGCCAGCAGCTTAGAGGTCCTAGGGTTAGGCTACACCTTC.